Listed below are T cell receptor beta chains from one sample, sequenced in a study of blood T cells in healthy people across ages. TCRdb re-derived calls from the 5' RACE reads in MiXCR, one entry per CDR3 protein. This sample has about 840,000 distinct CDR3 sequences; almost 30% occur once, and the top ten carry 10% to 13%. The same data also contributed to another study, on T cells of mothers and their children.

The sequenced sample consisted of blood. Receptors were obtained from a middle-aged woman in good health. The CDR3 runs from the conserved cysteine through the conserved F or W. D genes are given only for firm matches. A clone size is listed for some rows: how often the clone was seen (once, few, many), or a class if it is expanded.

.	TRBV6-1	TRBJ1-1	.	CASSEWRIMNTEAFF	TGTGCCAGCAGTGAATGGAGGATCATGAACACTGAAGCTTTCTTT
.	TRBV5-1	TRBJ2-2	TRBD1	CASSRRIPGGTLNTGELFF	TGCGCCAGCAGCAGACGGATCCCAGGGGGTACTCTGAACACCGGGGAGCTGTTTTTT
many	TRBV7-2	TRBJ1-4	.	CASSLQGSGNEKLFF	TGTGCCAGCAGCTTACAGGGAAGCGGTAATGAAAAACTGTTTTTT
.	TRBV28	TRBJ2-7	.	CASSLALIQGGYEQYF	TGTGCCAGCAGTTTGGCGCTCATTCAGGGTGGATACGAGCAGTACTTC
few	TRBV10-3	TRBJ2-2	TRBD1	CAIRDREDTGELFF	TGTGCCATCAGGGACAGGGAAGACACCGGGGAGCTGTTTTTT
.	TRBV6-6	TRBJ2-7	.	CASRDMPNSYEQYF	TGTGCCAGTCGGGACATGCCGAATTCCTACGAGCAGTACTTC
.	TRBV28	TRBJ1-6	TRBD1	CASSRTGESESPLHF	TGTGCCAGCAGCCGCACAGGGGAGAGTGAATCACCCCTCCACTTT
many	TRBV28	TRBJ1-2	.	CASSSSRGYTF	TGTGCCAGCAGCTCGAGTCGGGGCTACACCTTC
few	TRBV20-1	TRBJ1-6	.	CSARERETRSPLHF	TGCAGTGCTAGAGAACGGGAGACGAGGTCACCCCTCCACTTT
.	TRBV7-2	TRBJ1-2	.	CASSLSSGSSGGYTF	TGTGCCAGCAGCTTAAGTTCCGGGTCGAGTGGAGGCTACACCTTC
.	TRBV10-3	TRBJ2-3	.	CAISELAETSTDTQYF	TGTGCCATCAGTGAGCTAGCAGAGACTAGCACAGATACGCAGTATTTT
.	TRBV12-3/TRBV12-4	TRBJ1-2	TRBD1	CASSNRDRGPTNYGYTF	TGTGCCAGCAGTAACCGGGACAGGGGTCCAACTAACTATGGCTACACCTTC
many	TRBV12-3/TRBV12-4	TRBJ2-3	.	CASSLGISTDTQYF	TGTGCCAGCAGTTTAGGTATTAGCACAGATACGCAGTATTTT
few	TRBV5-4	TRBJ2-7	.	CASSLGEGVGEQYF	TGTGCCAGCAGCTTGGGCGAAGGGGTGGGCGAGCAGTACTTC
.	TRBV20-1	TRBJ2-1	TRBD1	CSARDPRQGAGEQFF	TGCAGTGCTAGAGATCCCAGACAGGGGGCAGGTGAGCAGTTCTTC
few	TRBV20-1	TRBJ2-5	TRBD2	CSARGSGGRETQYF	TGCAGTGCTAGGGGTAGCGGGGGGAGAGAGACCCAGTACTTC
.	TRBV7-2	TRBJ2-5	.	CASSALRETQYF	TGTGCCAGCAGCGCTCTGAGAGAGACCCAGTACTTC
.	TRBV14	TRBJ2-7	.	CASRSRGASYNEQYF	TGTGCCAGCAGGTCTCGGGGGGCATCCTACAATGAGCAGTACTTC
few	TRBV5-1	TRBJ2-3	TRBD1	CASSLQGARSTDTQYF	TGCGCCAGCAGCTTACAGGGGGCCCGAAGCACAGATACGCAGTATTTT
few	TRBV3-1	TRBJ2-1	TRBD2	CASSQAGGVTTGQFF	TGTGCCAGCAGCCAAGCGGGGGGGGTGACTACAGGGCAGTTCTTC
.	TRBV6-2/TRBV6-3	TRBJ2-7	.	CASSTTPDYLYEQYF	TGTGCCAGCAGTACTACCCCGGACTATCTCTACGAGCAGTACTTC
.	TRBV27	TRBJ2-7	TRBD1	CASSFGQGLYEQYF	TGTGCCAGCAGTTTTGGACAGGGCCTCTACGAGCAGTACTTC
.	TRBV7-2	TRBJ2-5	.	CASSPSTAVQERAQYF	TGTGCCAGCAGCCCATCGACAGCCGTCCAAGAGAGGGCCCAGTACTTC
.	TRBV9	TRBJ2-6	.	CASSPMKSSGANVLTF	TGTGCCAGCAGCCCCATGAAATCCTCTGGGGCCAACGTCCTGACTTTC
many	TRBV29-1	TRBJ2-7	TRBD1	CSGVGGGQGYEQYF	TGCAGCGGTGTGGGGGGGGGACAGGGCTACGAGCAGTACTTC
.	TRBV7-2	TRBJ2-3	.	CASSLDLVGTGTQYF	TGTGCCAGCAGCTTAGATCTAGTGGGCACAGGTACGCAGTATTTT
.	TRBV7-6	TRBJ1-1	.	CASSLRPTTGNTEAFF	TGTGCCAGCAGCCTGCGTCCGACAACAGGGAACACTGAAGCTTTCTTT
.	TRBV7-2	TRBJ2-5	.	CASTLGQFSRLETQYF	TGTGCCAGCACCCTGGGGCAGTTTAGTCGATTGGAGACCCAGTACTTC
.	TRBV18	TRBJ1-1	.	CASSPGFNRNTEAFF	TGTGCCAGCTCACCAGGGTTTAATCGGAACACTGAAGCTTTCTTT
.	TRBV5-1	TRBJ2-3	.	CASSLEGGPAAQYF	TGCGCCAGCAGCTTGGAGGGGGGGCCCGCTGCGCAGTATTTT
.	TRBV5-1	TRBJ2-5	.	CASSLERGETQYF	TGCGCCAGCAGCTTGGAAAGGGGTGAGACCCAGTACTTC
few	TRBV11-2	TRBJ1-2	TRBD1	CASNSRTGGAYGYTF	TGTGCCAGCAACTCCCGGACAGGGGGCGCCTATGGCTACACCTTC
.	TRBV6-5	TRBJ1-4	.	CASSYSKWREKLFF	TGTGCCAGCAGTTACTCGAAGTGGAGGGAAAAACTGTTTTTT
few	TRBV20-1	TRBJ1-1	TRBD1	CSAREKPTGNRRTEAFF	TGCAGTGCTAGAGAGAAACCGACAGGGAACCGGAGAACTGAAGCTTTCTTT
few	TRBV6-6	TRBJ2-5	.	CASSFSSHQETQYF	TGTGCCAGCAGTTTTTCGAGCCACCAAGAGACCCAGTACTTC
.	TRBV5-8	TRBJ2-3	.	CASSSGSGASTDTQYF	TGTGCCAGCAGCTCCGGAAGTGGCGCTAGCACAGATACGCAGTATTTT
.	TRBV7-9	TRBJ1-1	.	CASSPPLGEAFF	TGTGCCAGCAGCCCCCCTCTGGGTGAAGCTTTCTTT
few	TRBV5-1	TRBJ1-6	.	CASSDGGRENSPLHF	TGCGCCAGCAGCGACGGGGGACGGGAAAATTCACCCCTCCACTTT
.	TRBV11-2	TRBJ1-4	TRBD1	CATQGQAHEKLFF	TGTGCCACCCAGGGACAGGCTCATGAAAAACTGTTTTTT
.	TRBV11-2	TRBJ2-6	.	CASSFGGLGFFGANVLTF	TGTGCCAGCAGCTTTGGGGGGTTAGGGTTCTTTGGGGCCAACGTCCTGACTTTC
few	TRBV27	TRBJ2-1	.	CASSAEGWGRGYEQFF	TGTGCCAGCAGCGCAGAGGGGTGGGGGAGAGGTTATGAGCAGTTCTTC